The 23 T cell receptor beta chains in this list originate from one sample, sequenced in a study of Ad26.COV2.S vaccination and SARS-CoV-2 variants. Described treatment: around 19 received Ad26.COV2.S at low or high dose, single or two shots; 5 received placebo; per-sample allocation not given. Collection of the samples took place on day 63 after the first injection of vaccine or placebo. The assay was immunoSEQ multiplex PCR, and TCRdb's table has in-frame clones only and misses some. The table includes 360,000 or so clones, roughly 84% detected once. The source was peripheral blood, collected in a trial of Ad26.COV2.S vaccine versus placebo. Receptors originate from a person aged 18-65 years who received the Ad26.COV2.S COVID-19 vaccine or a placebo.

V usage is TRBV5-1 and J usage is TRBJ1-1; D possibly corresponds to TRBD1 (5 bases). CDR3 size: 14 residues. Germline assignment: CDR1 SGHRS and CDR2 YFSETQ. V lost 1 base to trimming and J lost 1 base, with 8 bases between them. The chain's CDR3 is CASSLSGPNTEAFF. The DNA of the CDR3 is TGCGCCAGCAGCTTGTCAGGGCCGAACACTGAAGCTTTCTTT.

The chain employs TRBV7-8 and TRBJ2-7; 7 bases align to TRBD1. This CDR3 has 14 residues. Germline values: CDR1 SGHVS, CDR2 FQNEAQ. Losses at the gene ends were 2 bases for V and 6 bases for J; bases not matched to a gene: 7. This chain's CDR3 is CASSLRGPHSEQYF. In DNA, the CDR3 is TGTGCCAGCAGCTTAAGGGGGCCCCACTCCGAGCAGTACTTC.

This chain links TRBV9 with TRBJ1-1; D uncertain. The germline V gene has CDR1 SGDLS and CDR2 YYNGEE. Trimming took 2 bases from V and 2 from J, leaving 10 bases between them. The CDR3 is made up of 14 amino acids. In nucleotides, the CDR3 is TGTGCCAGCAGCGTTGCGCAGAGAAACACTGAAGCTTTCTTT. This encodes CASSVAQRNTEAFF.

The V gene is TRBV11-2, the J gene TRBJ2-2, with a tentative D call TRBD2 (6 bases). The CDR3 sequence is 15 residues long. V lost 2 bases and J 4 bases, leaving 11 bases between the germline ends. Germline V lookup: CDR1 SGHAT, CDR2 FQNNGV. CDR3 sequence reads: CASSLRRGGTGELFF. CDR3 bases: TGTGCCAGCAGCTTACGGCGGGGAGGCACCGGGGAGCTGTTTTTT.

The chain employs TRBV7-3 and TRBJ2-3, with D hard to call. V was trimmed by 1 base and J by 9 bases, leaving 5 bases between them. This CDR3 comprises 11 residues. Germline V lookup: CDR1 SGHTA, CDR2 FQGTGA. This chain's CDR3 is CASSLSGTQYF. CDR3 nucleotide sequence: TGTGCCAGCAGCTTAAGTGGCACGCAGTATTTT.

The genes are TRBV10-3 and TRBJ1-1; maybe TRBD1 (5 bases). The germline CDR1 and CDR2 sequences are ENHRY and SYGVKD. The CDR3 is 17 amino acids. Trimming left V 3 bases short and J 1 base short, with 18 bases between. CDR3 in amino acids: CAISDSGHGPWNTEAFF. The CDR3, as DNA: TGTGCCATCAGTGACTCGGGGCACGGACCTTGGAACACTGAAGCTTTCTTT.

The sample holds one count of this clone. V gene TRBV9 combines with J gene TRBJ2-1; possibly TRBD2 for D (5 bases). The CDR3 has 15 residues. Germline lookup yields CDR1 SGDLS and CDR2 YYNGEE. Trimming took 4 bases from V and 0 from J, leaving 11 bases between them. The CDR3: CASSPRGSSYNEQFF. CDR3 sequence (DNA): TGTGCCAGCAGCCCCCGAGGGAGCTCCTACAATGAGCAGTTCTTC.

The chain recombines TRBV5-4 with TRBJ1-5, with TRBD1 as a possible D gene (6 bases). Germline lookup yields CDR1 SGHNT and CDR2 YYREEE (reference sequence). This CDR3 is built from 13 residues. Trimming took 4 bases from V and 4 from J, leaving 9 bases between them. In nucleotides, the CDR3 is TGTGCCAGCAGCCTAGACAGGAATCAGCCCCAGCATTTT. It codes for CASSLDRNQPQHF.

The rearrangement links TRBV9 to TRBJ2-3, with D uncertain. There are 15 residues in the CDR3. Germline V CDR1 and CDR2: SGDLS, YYNGEE. Trimming pared 0 bases from V and 2 bases from J, leaving 10 bases between. CDR3 nucleotides: TGTGCCAGCAGCGTAGGAGGCGCTCCCACAGATACGCAGTATTTT. Translation: CASSVGGAPTDTQYF.

V usage is TRBV3-1 (or the pseudogene TRBV3-2) and J usage is TRBJ2-1; TRBD1 matches at 10 bases. The CDR3 length is 16 residues. V lost 0 bases, J lost 4 bases, and 3 bases stayed unmatched. CDR1 and CDR2 (germline): LGHDT, YNNKEL (reference sequence). Here the CDR3 reads CASSQEGQGTYNEQFF. The CDR3 DNA is TGTGCCAGCAGCCAAGAGGGACAGGGGACTTACAATGAGCAGTTCTTC.

This sequence joins TRBV19 and TRBJ1-4; D perhaps matches TRBD1 (5 bases). The ends were cut back, 4 bases at V and 3 bases at J, with 9 bases in the middle. Germline V gives CDR1 LNHDA, CDR2 SQIVND (reference sequence). The CDR3 has 14 amino acids. CDR3 bases: TGTGCCAGTAGTAGGGGGGGGTCTAATGAAAAACTGTTTTTT. This codes for CASSRGGSNEKLFF.

This clone was recorded once. This chain connects TRBV24-1 to TRBJ2-7; tentative D call: TRBD2 (5 bases). Trimming shortened V by 0 bases and J by 7 bases, and 6 bases separated the two germline ends. This CDR3 has 12 amino acids. CDR1 KGHDR and CDR2 SFDVKD come from the germline V gene. The CDR3 is CATSDLAGEQYF. In nucleotides, the CDR3 is TGTGCCACCAGTGATTTGGCGGGTGAGCAGTACTTC.

This clone occurred a few times. The V gene is TRBV12-3 or TRBV12-4, the J gene TRBJ1-2; D might be TRBD1 (5 bases). The CDR3 has 13 amino acids. Trimming took 6 bases from V and 4 from J, leaving 12 bases between them. As DNA, the CDR3 is TGTGCCAGCAGGTCGGGACGGACCTATGGCTACACCTTC. Amino acid sequence: CASRSGRTYGYTF.

This sequence joins TRBV7-9 and TRBJ2-5; D is tentatively TRBD1 or TRBD2 (6 bases each). Germline V gene sequence: CDR1 SEHNR, CDR2 FQNEAQ (reference sequence). The CDR3 is made up of 13 amino acids. V gave up 5 bases and J gave up 10 bases, with 17 bases separating them. As DNA, the CDR3 is TGTGCCAGCAGCCCCGGAGGGGGTAAGGTCCAGTACTTC. Amino acid sequence: CASSPGGGKVQYF.

In this sample, this clone turned up a few times. The chain uses TRBV4-3 and TRBJ2-1, with a tentative D call TRBD1 (6 bases). Trimming shortened V by 4 bases and J by 0 bases, and 10 bases separated the two germline ends. In germline, CDR1 is LGHNA, CDR2 YSLEER. The length of the CDR3 is 15 residues. The CDR3 nucleotides read TGCGCCAGCAGCCGGGGGCTGAGCTCCTACAATGAGCAGTTCTTC. It translates to CASSRGLSSYNEQFF.

The V call is TRBV29-1, the J call TRBJ1-1; 8 bases line up with TRBD1. The CDR3 contains 15 residues. Germline CDR1 is SQVTM and CDR2 is ANQGSEA. The trim removed 5 bases at V and 3 bases at J, leaving 11 bases unmatched. The DNA of the CDR3 is TGCAGCGTTAAGGGCAGGGGGCAGGGGGACACTGAAGCTTTCTTT. Translation gives CSVKGRGQGDTEAFF. The full variable domain, its missing parts supplied by reference TRBV29-1 and TRBJ1-1, is SAVISQKPSRDICQRGTSLTIQCQVDSQVTMMFWYRQQPGQSLTLIATANQGSEATYESGFVIDKFPISRPNLTFSTLTVSNMSPEDSSIYLCSVKGRGQGDTEAFFGQGTRLTVV.

The chain has TRBV29-1 and TRBJ1-1; possible D gene TRBD1, 5 bases. Germline V gene lookup returns CDR1 SQVTM and CDR2 ANQGSEA. The CDR3 is 13 amino acids. Trimming removed 3 bases from V and 3 bases from J, with 11 bases in between. The DNA for the CDR3 is TGCAGCGTTGATGTGTCGGGGGACACTGAAGCTTTCTTT. Translated: CSVDVSGDTEAFF.

The rearrangement joins TRBV6-5 to TRBJ2-1; D remains ambiguous. Germline assignment: CDR1 MNHEY and CDR2 SVGAGI. The CDR3 is 13 residues long. Trimming stripped 0 bases from V and 7 bases from J, with 7 bases between. CDR3 sequence reads: CASSYSKLNEQFF. The CDR3 DNA follows: TGTGCCAGCAGTTACTCGAAGCTTAATGAGCAGTTCTTC.

A few counts support this clone. Other DNA sequences within the sample encode an identical CDR3. The chain carries TRBV18 and TRBJ2-3; no clear D gene. Trimming removed 3 bases at V and 0 bases at J, with 4 bases between. Germline values: CDR1 KGHSH, CDR2 LQKENI. The CDR3 contains 13 residues. The CDR3 spells CASSPPSTDTQYF. CDR3 nucleotides: TGTGCCAGCTCACCTCCTAGCACAGATACGCAGTATTTT.

The gene calls are TRBV6-6 and TRBJ1-2; no reliable D call. Deletions cut 2 bases from V and 0 bases from J, with 13 bases between. Germline V gene lookup returns CDR1 MNHNY and CDR2 SVGAGI (reference sequence). The CDR3 sequence is 16 residues long. CDR3 nucleotide sequence: TGTGCCAGCAGTTACCCCGAGGGAGCAACTAACTATGGCTACACCTTC. It translates to CASSYPEGATNYGYTF.

The J gene is TRBJ2-2, the V gene TRBV19; 9 positions match TRBD1. Germline CDR1 LNHDA, CDR2 SQIVND (reference sequence). J was trimmed by 2 bases and V by 7 bases; bases with no gene match: 2. This CDR3 region has 14 residues. The CDR3 sequence: CASTDRGNTGELFF. CDR3 DNA sequence: TGTGCCAGTACGGACAGGGGAAACACCGGGGAGCTGTTTTTT.

Only one count was recorded for this clone. The chain couples TRBV21-1 to TRBJ2-7; the table's D call, TRBD2, has no DNA check behind it. TRBV21-1 is deemed a pseudogene. The CDR3 is 13 amino acids. In DNA, the CDR3 is TGTGCCAGCTCGGGGGTAAGCTCCTACGAGCAGTACTTC. Its translation: CASSGVSSYEQYF.

The chain employs TRBV3-1 (or the pseudogene TRBV3-2) and TRBJ1-6; D is unclear. Germline lookup yields CDR1 LGHDT and CDR2 YNNKEL (reference sequence). The CDR3 totals 16 residues. The V and J ends lost 0 bases and 0 bases respectively, with 6 bases between them. DNA of the CDR3: TGTGCCAGCAGCCAAGACCTTAGCTCCTATAATTCACCCCTCCACTTT. Residues: CASSQDLSSYNSPLHF.